This record concerns one T cell receptor (beta chain) sequence. The CDR3 runs 15 residues. V lost 1 base to trimming and J lost 3 bases, with 12 bases between them. Germline-derived CDR1 and CDR2 are SEHNR and FQNEAQ (reference sequence). Methods used by the authors: The assay estimated nucleated cells by amplifying reference gene primers. Repertoires were generated with immunoSEQ multiplex PCR, while TCRdb's copy carries only in-frame clones and drops some. That table supplies the V and J calls and clone size; D and trimming were determined from the DNA. The sample records approximately 70,000 clones, about 91% being singletons. This sample was taken from a study of blood T cell repertoires in COVID-19. Study in general: Samples representing acute and convalescent COVID-19 were sourced from the United States, Italy and Spain.

The J gene is TRBJ1-1, the V gene TRBV7-9, with TRBD1 as a possible D gene (5 bases). The receptor was derived from a human donor with active COVID-19. The donor label of this sample is uncertain. Sequenced: peripheral blood. CDR3 region: CASSLGEGSYTEAFF. The CDR3 coding sequence is TGTGCCAGCAGCTTAGGGGAGGGGAGTTACACTGAAGCTTTCTTT. Full variable domain (remainder filled in from reference TRBV7-9 and TRBJ1-1): DTGVSQNPRHKITKRGQNVTFRCDPISEHNRLYWYRQTLGQGPEFLTYFQNEAQLEKSRLLSDRFSAERPKGSFSTLEIQRTEQGDSAMYLCASSLGEGSYTEAFFGQGTRLTVV.